This TCR beta chain was found in a study of blood T cell repertoires in COVID-19. Study context: The samples span acute and convalescent COVID-19 from the United States, Italy and Spain. Nucleic acid was either cDNA or gDNA, and it came from T cells, B-cell-depleted T cells, or PBMCs.

Measured with immunoSEQ multiplex PCR; TCRdb has only the in-frame clones, and not every one. The sample lists over 200,000 clones, approximately 90% seen once, with about 16% in the top ten. All enrollees were roughly 18 to 95 years old and from 24 US areas. Clinical history as reported by participants underpinned cohort assignment. Sequenced sample: PBMCs or T cells enriched from blood (not recorded which). This sequence originates from a man younger than 35 who had recovered from COVID-19.

DNA of the CDR3: TGTGCCACCAGCAGAGACCTGAGGCAGCCCCAGCATTTT. Translating it yields CATSRDLRQPQHF. The chain links TRBV15 to TRBJ1-5, with no clear D. CDR1 is LNHNV and CDR2 is YYDKDF in the germline V gene (reference sequence). The V end was cut by 0 bases, the J end by 7 bases, with 7 bases between. The CDR3 is made up of 13 amino acids.